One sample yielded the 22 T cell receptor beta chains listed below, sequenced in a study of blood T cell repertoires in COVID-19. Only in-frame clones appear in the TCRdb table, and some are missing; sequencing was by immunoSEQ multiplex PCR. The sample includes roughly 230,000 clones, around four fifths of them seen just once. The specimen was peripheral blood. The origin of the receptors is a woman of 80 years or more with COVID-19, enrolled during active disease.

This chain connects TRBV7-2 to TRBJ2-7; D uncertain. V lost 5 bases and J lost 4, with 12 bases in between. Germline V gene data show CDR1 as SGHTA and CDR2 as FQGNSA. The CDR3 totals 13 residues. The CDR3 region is CASSPYPKYEQYF. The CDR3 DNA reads TGTGCCAGCAGCCCCTATCCCAAATACGAGCAGTACTTC.

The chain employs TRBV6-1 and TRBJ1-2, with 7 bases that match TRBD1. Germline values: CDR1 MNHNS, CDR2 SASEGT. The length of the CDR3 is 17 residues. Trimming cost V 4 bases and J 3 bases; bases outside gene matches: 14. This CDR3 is CASSGNPGTVYYYGYTF. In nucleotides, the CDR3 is TGTGCCAGCAGTGGAAACCCCGGGACAGTATATTACTATGGCTACACCTTC.

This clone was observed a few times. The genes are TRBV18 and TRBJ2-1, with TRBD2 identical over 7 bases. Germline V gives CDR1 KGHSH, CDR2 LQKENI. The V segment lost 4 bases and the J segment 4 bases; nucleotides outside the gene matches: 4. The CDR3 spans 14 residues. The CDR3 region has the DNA TGTGCCAGCTCACGCGGGGGAACTTACAATGAGCAGTTCTTC. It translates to CASSRGGTYNEQFF.

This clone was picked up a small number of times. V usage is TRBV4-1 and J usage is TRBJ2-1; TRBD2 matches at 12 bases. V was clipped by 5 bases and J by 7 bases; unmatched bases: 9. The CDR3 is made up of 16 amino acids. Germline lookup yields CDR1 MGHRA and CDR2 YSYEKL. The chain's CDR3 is CASSVSPSGGVNEQFF. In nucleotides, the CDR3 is TGCGCCAGCAGCGTTAGCCCTAGCGGGGGGGTTAATGAGCAGTTCTTC.

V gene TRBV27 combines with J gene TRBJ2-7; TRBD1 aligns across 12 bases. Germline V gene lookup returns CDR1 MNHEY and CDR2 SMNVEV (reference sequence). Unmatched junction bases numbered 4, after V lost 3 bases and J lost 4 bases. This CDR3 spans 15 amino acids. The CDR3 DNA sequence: TGTGCCAGCAGTTTCCGGGACAGGGGGCTTTACGAGCAGTACTTC. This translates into CASSFRDRGLYEQYF.

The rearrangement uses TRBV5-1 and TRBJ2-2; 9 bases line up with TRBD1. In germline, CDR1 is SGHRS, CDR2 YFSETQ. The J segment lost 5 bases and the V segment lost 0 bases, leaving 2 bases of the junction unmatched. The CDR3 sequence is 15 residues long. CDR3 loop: CASSLEQGATGELFF. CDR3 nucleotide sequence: TGCGCCAGCAGCTTGGAACAGGGGGCTACCGGGGAGCTGTTTTTT.

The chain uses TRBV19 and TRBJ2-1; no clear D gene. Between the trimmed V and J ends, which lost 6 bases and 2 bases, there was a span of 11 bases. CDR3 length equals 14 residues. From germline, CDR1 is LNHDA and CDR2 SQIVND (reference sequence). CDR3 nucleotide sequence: TGTGCCAGTAGCCTCGTCCAGGCCTACAATGAGCAGTTCTTC. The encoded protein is CASSLVQAYNEQFF.

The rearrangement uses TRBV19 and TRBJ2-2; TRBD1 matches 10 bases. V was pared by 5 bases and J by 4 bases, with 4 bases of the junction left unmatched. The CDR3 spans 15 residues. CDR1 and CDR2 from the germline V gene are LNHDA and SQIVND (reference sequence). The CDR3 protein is CASSVTGGGTGELFF. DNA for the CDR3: TGTGCCAGTAGTGTGACAGGGGGCGGCACCGGGGAGCTGTTTTTT.

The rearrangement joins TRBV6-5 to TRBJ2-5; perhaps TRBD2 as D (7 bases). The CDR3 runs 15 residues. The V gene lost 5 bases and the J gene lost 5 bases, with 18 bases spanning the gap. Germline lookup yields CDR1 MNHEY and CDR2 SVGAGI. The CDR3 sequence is CASSRWRGPGETQYF. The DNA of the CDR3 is TGTGCCAGCAGTAGGTGGCGGGGGCCGGGGGAGACCCAGTACTTC.

This CDR3 reads CASSQDYFTEAFF. The CDR3 nucleotides are TGTGCCAGCAGCCAAGATTACTTTACTGAAGCTTTCTTT. The rearrangement links TRBV14 to TRBJ1-1; D uncertain. Germline V gives CDR1 SGHDN, CDR2 FVKESK. The CDR3 consists of 13 residues. V was cut by 0 bases and J by 5 bases, with 7 bases left in between.

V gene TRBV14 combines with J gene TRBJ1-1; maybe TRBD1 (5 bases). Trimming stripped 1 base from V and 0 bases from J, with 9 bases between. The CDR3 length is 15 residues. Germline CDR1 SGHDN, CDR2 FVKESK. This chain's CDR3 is CASSQAGLLNTEAFF. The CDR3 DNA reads TGTGCCAGCAGCCAAGCGGGACTCTTGAACACTGAAGCTTTCTTT.

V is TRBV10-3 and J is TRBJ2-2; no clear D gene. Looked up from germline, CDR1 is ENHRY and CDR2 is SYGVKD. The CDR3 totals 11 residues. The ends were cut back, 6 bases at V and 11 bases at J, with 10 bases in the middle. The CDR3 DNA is TGTGCCATCAGCCCTGGAGTCGAGCTGTTTTTT. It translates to CAISPGVELFF.

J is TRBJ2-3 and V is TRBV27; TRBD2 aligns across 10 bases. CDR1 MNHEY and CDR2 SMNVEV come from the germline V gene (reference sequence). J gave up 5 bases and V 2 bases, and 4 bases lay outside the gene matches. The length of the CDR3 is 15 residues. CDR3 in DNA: TGTGCCAGCAGTTTAGCACTAGCGGGGCTAGATACGCAGTATTTT. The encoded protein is CASSLALAGLDTQYF.

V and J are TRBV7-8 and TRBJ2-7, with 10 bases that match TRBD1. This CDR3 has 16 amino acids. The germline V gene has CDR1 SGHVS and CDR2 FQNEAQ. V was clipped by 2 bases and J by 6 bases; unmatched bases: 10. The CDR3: CASSLSLSGTGAEQYF. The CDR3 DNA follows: TGTGCCAGCAGCTTATCATTATCCGGGACAGGGGCCGAGCAGTACTTC.

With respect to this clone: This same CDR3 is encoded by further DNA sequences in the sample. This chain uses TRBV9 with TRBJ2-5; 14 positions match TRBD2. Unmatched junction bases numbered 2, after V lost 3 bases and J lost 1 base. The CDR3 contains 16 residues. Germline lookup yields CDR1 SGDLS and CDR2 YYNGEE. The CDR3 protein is CASSAGLAGGQETQYF. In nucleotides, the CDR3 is TGTGCCAGCAGCGCAGGACTAGCGGGGGGCCAAGAGACCCAGTACTTC.

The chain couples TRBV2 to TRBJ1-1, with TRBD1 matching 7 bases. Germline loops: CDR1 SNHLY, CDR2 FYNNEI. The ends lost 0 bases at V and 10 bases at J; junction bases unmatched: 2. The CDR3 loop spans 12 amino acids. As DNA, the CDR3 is TGTGCCAGCAGTGAAGCCCGGGACAGAGCTTTCTTT. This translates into CASSEARDRAFF.

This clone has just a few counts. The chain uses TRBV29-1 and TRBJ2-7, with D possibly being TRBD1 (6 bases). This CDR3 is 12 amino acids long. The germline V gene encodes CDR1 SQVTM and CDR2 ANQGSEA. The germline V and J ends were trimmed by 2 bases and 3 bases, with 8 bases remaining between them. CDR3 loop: CSVEMDSYEQYF. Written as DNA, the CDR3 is TGCAGCGTTGAAATGGACAGCTACGAGCAGTACTTC.

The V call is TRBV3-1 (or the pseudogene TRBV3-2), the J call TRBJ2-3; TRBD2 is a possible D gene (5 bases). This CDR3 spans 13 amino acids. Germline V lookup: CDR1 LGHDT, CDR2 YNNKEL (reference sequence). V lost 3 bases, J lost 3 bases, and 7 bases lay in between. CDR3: CASSHRETDTQYF. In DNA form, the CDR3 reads TGTGCCAGCAGCCATAGGGAGACAGATACGCAGTATTTT.

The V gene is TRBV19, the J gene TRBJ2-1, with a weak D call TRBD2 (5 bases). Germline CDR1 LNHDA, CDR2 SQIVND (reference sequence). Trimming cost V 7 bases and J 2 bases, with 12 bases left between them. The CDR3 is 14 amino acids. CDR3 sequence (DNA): TGTGCCAGTACCACCGCGGGTCCCTACAATGAGCAGTTCTTC. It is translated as CASTTAGPYNEQFF.

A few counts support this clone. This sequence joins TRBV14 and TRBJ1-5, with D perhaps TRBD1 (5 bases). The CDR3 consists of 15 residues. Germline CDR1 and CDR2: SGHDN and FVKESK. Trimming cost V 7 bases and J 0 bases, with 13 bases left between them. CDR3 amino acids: CASTRGDSSNQPQHF. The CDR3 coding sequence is TGTGCCAGCACCCGGGGGGACTCTAGCAATCAGCCCCAGCATTTT. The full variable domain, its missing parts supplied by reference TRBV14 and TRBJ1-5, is EAGVTQFPSHSVIEKGQTVTLRCDPISGHDNLYWYRRVMGKEIKFLLHFVKESKQDESGMPNNRFLAERTGGTYSTLKVQPAELEDSGVYFCASTRGDSSNQPQHFGDGTRLSIL.

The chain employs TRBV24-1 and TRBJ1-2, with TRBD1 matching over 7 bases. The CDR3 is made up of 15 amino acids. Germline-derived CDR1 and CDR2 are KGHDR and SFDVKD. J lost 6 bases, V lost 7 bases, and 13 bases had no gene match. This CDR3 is CATRGGAGRGDGYTF. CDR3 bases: TGTGCCACCAGAGGGGGCGCGGGCCGAGGTGATGGCTACACCTTC.

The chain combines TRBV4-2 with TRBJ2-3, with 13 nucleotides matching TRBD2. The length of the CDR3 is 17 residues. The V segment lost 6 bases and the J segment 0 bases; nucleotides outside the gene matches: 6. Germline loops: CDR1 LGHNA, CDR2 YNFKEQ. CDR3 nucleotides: TGTGCCAGCAGTGGACTAGCGGGGGATCCTAGCACAGATACGCAGTATTTT. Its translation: CASSGLAGDPSTDTQYF.